This TCR beta chain emerged from a study of shared clonotypes between healthy human individuals. Study in general: Aged between 18 and 49, the donors were a couple of women and three men. Regarding the study as a whole: Rarefaction showed that sequencing of sorted subsets was incomplete (despite large depth). The naive CD4 repertoires of several donors were compared, and approximately 4.5% of clonotypes were shared.

TCRdb keeps only in-frame clones here, not all; method: immunoSEQ multiplex PCR. Altogether around 2.5 million clones are present, approximately 94% being singletons, with the ten largest covering approximately 0.37%. A note on this clone: What it binds is not known.

The ends were cut back, 0 bases at V and 6 bases at J, with 17 bases in the middle. CDR3 length: 16 amino acids. The V gene's germline CDR1 is SGDLS and CDR2 YYNGEE. The study separated CD4+ cells into CD45RA+ naive and CD45RA-negative memory subsets. The chain uses TRBV9 and TRBJ2-3; the D call may be TRBD1 or TRBD2 (6 bases each). The source of this sequence is a man between 18 and 35 years old in good health. Some clones in this sample may be carry-over from other donors' samples. The sequencing input was naive CD4+ T cells from PBMCs. The sample's subset: CD45RA+ positively selected. The CDR3 coding sequence is TGTGCCAGCAGCGTAGGGGGGGCACGACCCGGCGATACGCAGTATTTT. This translates into CASSVGGARPGDTQYF.